This entry lists 19 T cell receptor beta chains sequenced from one sample in a study of blood T cell repertoires in COVID-19. Some clones are missing from TCRdb's copy, which holds only in-frame ones; the method was immunoSEQ multiplex PCR. Here the sample spans a few hundred thousand clones, approximately 80% being singletons. The sequenced sample consisted of peripheral blood. The source of these receptors is a woman aged 80 or over with acute or convalescent COVID-19.

V is TRBV9 and J is TRBJ1-5; no clear D. The V end was cut by 1 base, the J end by 7 bases, with 6 bases between. Germline-derived CDR1 and CDR2 are SGDLS and YYNGEE. The CDR3 length is 12 residues. CDR3 sequence reads: CASSVRWQPQHF. DNA of the CDR3: TGTGCCAGCAGCGTACGGTGGCAGCCCCAGCATTTT.

This clone has a handful of counts. This chain connects TRBV19 to TRBJ2-7, with 8 bases matching TRBD2. The germline V gene has CDR1 LNHDA and CDR2 SQIVND (reference sequence). J lost 0 bases, V lost 2 bases, and 3 bases had no gene match. This CDR3 is 15 amino acids long. CDR3 nucleotides: TGTGCCAGTAGTATAAAAAGCGGGGGCTCCTACGAGCAGTACTTC. As protein: CASSIKSGGSYEQYF.

The chain uses TRBV2 and TRBJ2-7, with D possibly matching TRBD2 (6 bases). The CDR3 is 14 residues long. Trimming removed 3 bases at V and 7 bases at J, with 16 bases between. The V gene's germline CDR1 is SNHLY and CDR2 FYNNEI. CDR3: CASSDLGGTGEQYF. CDR3 in DNA: TGTGCCAGCAGTGACCTCGGAGGGACTGGGGAGCAGTACTTC.

The CDR3 here is CASSEAQQPNSPLHF. Here the CDR3 DNA reads TGTGCCAGCAGTGAAGCGCAACAGCCGAATTCACCCCTCCACTTT. V usage is TRBV2 and J usage is TRBJ1-6; D not certain. Germline CDR1 and CDR2: SNHLY and FYNNEI. V lost 0 bases, J lost 7 bases, and 10 bases lay in between. The CDR3 is 15 residues long.

This sequence joins TRBV6-5 and TRBJ2-1; D possibly corresponds to TRBD2 (6 bases). CDR3 size: 14 residues. Germline V gene lookup returns CDR1 MNHEY and CDR2 SVGAGI. V was clipped by 3 bases and J by 5 bases, with 11 bases between them. The CDR3 bases are TGTGCCAGCAGTTATTTGGGGGAGGACAATGAGCAGTTCTTC. It translates to CASSYLGEDNEQFF.

This clone was recorded only once. V gene TRBV6-5 combines with J gene TRBJ2-3, with 7 bases that match TRBD2. This CDR3 contains 15 residues. Germline trimming cut 2 bases from V and 2 bases from J; bases unmatched to any gene: 4. Germline CDR1 and CDR2: MNHEY and SVGAGI. CDR3 loop: CASSYAGVNTDTQYF. DNA of the CDR3: TGTGCCAGCAGTTACGCGGGAGTAAACACAGATACGCAGTATTTT.

This rearrangement joins TRBV7-3 to TRBJ2-2; D is possibly TRBD2 (5 bases). CDR3 size: 20 residues. Trimming shortened V by 5 bases and J by 4 bases, and 29 bases separated the two germline ends. Germline assignment: CDR1 SGHTA and CDR2 FQGTGA. The CDR3 is CASSLLEIGSAFGGTGELFF. The CDR3 DNA sequence: TGTGCCAGCAGCCTCCTAGAAATTGGGTCCGCATTTGGAGGCACCGGGGAGCTGTTTTTT. The full variable domain, in which reference TRBV7-3 and TRBJ2-2 provide the parts outside the CDR3, is GAGVSQTPSNKVTEKGKYVELRCDPISGHTALYWYRQSLGQGPEFLIYFQGTGAADDSGLPNDRFFAVRPEGSVSTLKIQRTERGDSAVYLCASSLLEIGSAFGGTGELFFGEGSRLTVL.

V usage is TRBV4-3 and J usage is TRBJ1-5, with TRBD1 matching over 8 bases. The V gene's germline CDR1 is LGHNA and CDR2 YSLEER. The CDR3 extends over 19 amino acids. J was trimmed by 1 base and V by 0 bases; bases with no gene match: 11. The CDR3 coding sequence is TGCGCCAGCAGCCAAGAGTTCGGTGCAGGGGGCGCGAGCAATCAGCCCCAGCATTTT. Translating gives CASSQEFGAGGASNQPQHF.

The chain employs TRBV5-1 and TRBJ1-1; D may be TRBD1 (5 bases). Germline CDR1 and CDR2: SGHRS and YFSETQ. The CDR3 covers 13 residues. V gave up 6 bases and J gave up 5 bases, with 14 bases separating them. The CDR3 bases are TGCGCCAGCATTGGGCAGGGTGGGACTGAAGCTTTCTTT. Its translation is CASIGQGGTEAFF.

The chain recombines TRBV19 with TRBJ1-1; 8 bases agree with TRBD1. The CDR3 is made up of 15 amino acids. The germline V gene encodes CDR1 LNHDA and CDR2 SQIVND (reference sequence). The V segment lost 6 bases and the J segment 3 bases; nucleotides outside the gene matches: 9. The CDR3 bases are TGTGCCAGTAGCCAACTACGACAGGGGTACACTGAAGCTTTCTTT. As protein: CASSQLRQGYTEAFF.

This clone appeared a few times. The chain has TRBV3-1 (or the pseudogene TRBV3-2) and TRBJ1-2, with 8 bases that match TRBD1. With 1 base clipped from V and 14 bases from J, the junction kept 3 bases outside the gene matches. CDR1 is LGHDT, CDR2 YNNKEL, per germline (reference sequence). The CDR3 totals 11 residues. CDR3 region: CASSQGTGLTF. CDR3 nucleotide sequence: TGTGCCAGCAGCCAAGGGACAGGGCTGACCTTC.

The V and J genes are TRBV6-1 and TRBJ1-6; TRBD1 is a possible D gene (5 bases). Deletions cut 0 bases from V and 7 bases from J, with 13 bases between. The CDR3 runs 16 residues. Germline CDR1 MNHNS, CDR2 SASEGT. CDR3 DNA: TGTGCCAGCAGTGAAGCTTTTGTTAGACAGAATTCACCCCTCCACTTT. Its protein product is CASSEAFVRQNSPLHF.

The chain carries TRBV9 and TRBJ2-5; 7 nucleotides match TRBD2. Germline loops: CDR1 SGDLS, CDR2 YYNGEE. Trimming removed 0 bases from V and 3 bases from J; junction bases left unmatched: 2. The CDR3 contains 14 residues. The chain's CDR3 is CASSVVGGEETQYF. The CDR3 region has the DNA TGTGCCAGCAGCGTAGTTGGGGGGGAAGAGACCCAGTACTTC.

This clone was observed a handful of times. The V gene is TRBV14, the J gene TRBJ1-3; 7 positions match TRBD1. CDR1 SGHDN and CDR2 FVKESK come from the germline V gene. The CDR3 is made up of 15 amino acids. V was clipped by 5 bases and J by 0 bases; unmatched bases: 4. The CDR3 is CASSGQAYSGNTIYF. CDR3 DNA sequence: TGTGCCAGCAGCGGACAGGCATACTCTGGAAACACCATATATTTT.

CDR3 in amino acids: CASSPPSQGLTGELFF. The CDR3 DNA follows: TGTGCCAGCTCACCACCTTCCCAGGGGTTAACCGGGGAGCTGTTTTTT. The chain recombines TRBV18 with TRBJ2-2, with D possibly being TRBD1 (6 bases). V lost 0 bases and J 5 bases, leaving 13 bases between the germline ends. The CDR3 covers 16 residues. Germline V gene data show CDR1 as KGHSH and CDR2 as LQKENI.

The chain combines TRBV28 with TRBJ2-3; 7 bases are a match to TRBD1. Germline assignment: CDR1 MDHEN and CDR2 SYDVKM. V was pared by 8 bases and J by 0 bases, with 8 bases of the junction left unmatched. CDR3 length equals 15 residues. The CDR3 DNA follows: TGTGCCAGCCTATCCTTGACAGGGAGCACAGATACGCAGTATTTT. The encoded protein is CASLSLTGSTDTQYF.

This sequence joins TRBV6-1 and TRBJ1-1; 8 bases match TRBD1. The CDR3 totals 14 residues. CDR1 is MNHNS, CDR2 SASEGT, per germline. V was pared by 3 bases and J by 7 bases, with 7 bases of the junction left unmatched. In DNA form, the CDR3 reads TGTGCCAGCAGTGAGGTGGACAGGGAGGTTGAAGCTTTCTTT. It encodes CASSEVDREVEAFF.

The chain employs TRBV5-4 and TRBJ2-6, with D possibly matching TRBD1 (6 bases). Germline CDR1 reads SGHNT; CDR2 reads YYREEE (reference sequence). This CDR3 spans 13 amino acids. Deletions cut 7 bases from V and 3 bases from J, with 8 bases between. CDR3 sequence: CASVRGGANVLTF. The DNA for the CDR3 is TGTGCCAGCGTCAGGGGTGGGGCCAACGTCCTGACTTTC.

This chain connects TRBV18 to TRBJ1-4, with 10 positions matching TRBD1. Unmatched junction bases numbered 7, after V lost 3 bases and J lost 0 bases. The CDR3 contains 18 residues. Germline CDR1 KGHSH, CDR2 LQKENI. In DNA form, the CDR3 reads TGTGCCAGCTCACCTTCGACAGGGGGCAGGGCAACTAATGAAAAACTGTTTTTT. The encoded protein is CASSPSTGGRATNEKLFF.